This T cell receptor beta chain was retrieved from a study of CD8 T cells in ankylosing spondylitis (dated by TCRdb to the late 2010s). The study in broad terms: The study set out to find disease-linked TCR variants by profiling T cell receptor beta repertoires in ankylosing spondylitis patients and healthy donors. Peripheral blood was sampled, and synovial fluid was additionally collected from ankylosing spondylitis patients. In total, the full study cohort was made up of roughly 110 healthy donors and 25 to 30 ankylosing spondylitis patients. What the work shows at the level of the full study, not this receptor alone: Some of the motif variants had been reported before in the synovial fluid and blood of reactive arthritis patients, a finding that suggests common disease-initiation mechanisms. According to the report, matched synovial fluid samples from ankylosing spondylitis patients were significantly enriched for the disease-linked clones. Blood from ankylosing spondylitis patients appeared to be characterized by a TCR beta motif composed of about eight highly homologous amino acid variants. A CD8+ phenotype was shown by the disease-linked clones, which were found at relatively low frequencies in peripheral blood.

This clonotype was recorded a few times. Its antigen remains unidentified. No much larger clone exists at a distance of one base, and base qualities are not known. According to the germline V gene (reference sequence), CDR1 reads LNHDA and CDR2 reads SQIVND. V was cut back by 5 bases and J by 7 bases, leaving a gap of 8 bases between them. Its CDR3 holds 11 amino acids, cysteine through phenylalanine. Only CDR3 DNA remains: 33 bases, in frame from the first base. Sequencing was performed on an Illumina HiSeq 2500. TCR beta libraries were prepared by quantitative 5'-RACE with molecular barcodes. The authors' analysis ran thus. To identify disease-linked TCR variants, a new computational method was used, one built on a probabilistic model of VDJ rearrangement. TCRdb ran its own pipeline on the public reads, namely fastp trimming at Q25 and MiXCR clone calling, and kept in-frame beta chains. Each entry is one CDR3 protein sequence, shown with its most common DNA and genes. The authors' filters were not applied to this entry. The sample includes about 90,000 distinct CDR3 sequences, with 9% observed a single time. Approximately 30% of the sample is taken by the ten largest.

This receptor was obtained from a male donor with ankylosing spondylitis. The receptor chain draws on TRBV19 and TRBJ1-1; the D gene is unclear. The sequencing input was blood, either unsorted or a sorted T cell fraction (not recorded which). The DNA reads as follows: TGTGCCAGTAGTTGGCGGGGTGAAGCTTTCTTT. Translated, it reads CASSWRGEAFF.